What follows are 8 T cell receptor beta chains derived from one specimen sequenced in a study of glioma-infiltrating T cells. Using RNA template, CDR3s of TCR alpha and beta were amplified with iRepertoire arm-PCR. TCRdb processed the multiplex PCR reads anew with MiXCR; each CDR3 protein has one entry. The sample yields around 93,000 distinct CDR3 sequences, 35% to 45% seen once. Sequencing was performed on glioma tissue, nonneoplastic brain tissue, or PBMCs (not recorded which). The receptors were sampled from a human donor with low-grade glioma or glioblastoma, undergoing nonglioma brain surgery, or in good health (not recorded which).

To note about this clonotype: An end of the junction does not agree with germline; a read error may underlie this. This sequence joins TRBV7-2 and TRBJ2-3, with D perhaps matching TRBD2 (5 bases). CDR1 SGHTA and CDR2 FQGNSA come from the germline V gene. This CDR3 is 15 amino acids long. The CDR3 protein is CTSSRESGSTDTQYF. Here the CDR3 DNA reads TGTACCAGCAGCCGCGAGTCGGGGAGCACAGATACGCAGTACTTT.

This clonotype occurred many times. V gene TRBV7-8 combines with J gene TRBJ1-2; 12 bases fit TRBD1. The CDR3 runs 14 residues. After removal of 5 bases from V and 5 bases from J, the junction contained 3 bases not matched to a gene. Germline V CDR1 and CDR2: SGHVS, FQNEAQ. The CDR3 spells CASSRGQGAYGYTF. The DNA of the CDR3 is TGTGCCAGCAGCAGGGGACAGGGGGCTTATGGCTACACCTTC.

This clonotype was observed at least ten times. The chain couples TRBV18 to TRBJ2-1; TRBD1 aligns across 11 bases. V shed 1 base, J shed 6 bases, and the junction held 2 bases outside the gene matches. The CDR3 contains 15 residues. Germline CDR1 KGHSH, CDR2 LQKENI. The CDR3 reads CASSPQGTGGNEQFF. As DNA, the CDR3 is TGTGCCAGCTCACCACAAGGGACAGGGGGCAATGAGCAGTTCTTC.

Notes on this clonotype: Its ends do not fully match the called genes, so a read error is possible. This chain links TRBV27 with TRBJ2-6; D might be TRBD1 (6 bases). This CDR3 is 15 amino acids long. CDR1 is MNHEY and CDR2 is SMNVEV in the germline V gene (reference sequence). The CDR3: CATSASGSGDNALTF. Here the CDR3 DNA reads TGTGCCACCAGTGCATCAGGATCTGGGGACAACGCCCTGACTTTC.

The V call is TRBV4-1, the J call TRBJ2-7; 9 bases fit TRBD1. The CDR3 extends over 16 amino acids. CDR1 and CDR2 (germline): MGHRA, YSYEKL. V lost 2 bases to trimming and J lost 5 bases; unmatched junction nucleotides: 10. In DNA form, the CDR3 reads TGCGCCAGCAGCCAAACAGCGGGACAGGGAGCCGACGAGCAGTACTTC. It encodes CASSQTAGQGADEQYF.

The chain recombines TRBV29-1 with TRBJ1-1; D gene ambiguous. V dropped 7 bases and J dropped 10 bases, with 19 bases sitting between them. This CDR3 is built from 12 residues. Germline loops: CDR1 SQVTM, CDR2 ANQGSEA. CDR3 nucleotides: TGCAGCGGCTCACCGGGAGACGGACGAGCTTTCTTT. It specifies CSGSPGDGRAFF.

This clonotype was seen at least ten times. CDR3 amino acids: CASSPTGHHEQYF. The CDR3 DNA sequence: TGTGCCAGCTCACCGACAGGGCACCACGAGCAGTACTTC. This chain links TRBV18 with TRBJ2-7; 7 bases map to TRBD1. The ends lost 3 bases at V and 5 bases at J; junction bases unmatched: 4. This CDR3 has 13 residues. The germline V gene has CDR1 KGHSH and CDR2 LQKENI.

This clonotype occurred many times. The rearrangement joins TRBV27 to TRBJ1-1; no firm D call. The V gene lost 6 bases and the J gene lost 1 base, with 12 bases spanning the gap. The CDR3 is 14 amino acids. Germline V gives CDR1 MNHEY, CDR2 SMNVEV (reference sequence). The CDR3 spells CASRTTTTNTEAFF. CDR3 bases: TGTGCCAGCAGGACGACAACTACGAACACTGAAGCTTTCTTT.